The 5 T cell receptor beta chains below all came from one sample that was sequenced in a study of early stage breast cancer tumors. Repertoires were generated with immunoSEQ multiplex PCR, while TCRdb's copy carries only in-frame clones and drops some. The sample lists tens of thousands of clones; 74% were seen once. The sequenced material came from blood. All receptors come from a person in their 40s with breast cancer.

The chain has TRBV5-6 and TRBJ2-3; 10 nucleotides agree with TRBD2. Per the germline V gene, CDR1 is SGHDT and CDR2 is YYEEEE. The V and J ends lost 1 base and 2 bases, in that order; junction bases with no gene match: 4. This CDR3 is 16 amino acids long. The CDR3 DNA sequence: TGTGCCAGCAGCTTGCCCCTAGCGGGAGTCACAGATACGCAGTATTTT. Protein sequence: CASSLPLAGVTDTQYF.

V and J are TRBV5-8 and TRBJ2-1; D might be TRBD1 (5 bases). Germline values: CDR1 SGHTS, CDR2 YDEGEE. The CDR3 is 16 amino acids. Trimming shortened V by 3 bases and J by 3 bases, and 16 bases separated the two germline ends. CDR3 amino acids: CASSSSRGFLYNEQFF. For the CDR3, the DNA is TGTGCCAGCAGCTCTTCTAGGGGATTCCTCTACAATGAGCAGTTCTTC.

This clone was counted between two and nine times. The rearrangement uses TRBV14 and TRBJ2-7, with D possibly being TRBD1 or TRBD2 (5 bases each). The length of the CDR3 is 15 residues. The germline gives CDR1 SGHDN, CDR2 FVKESK. The V end was cut by 1 base, the J end by 3 bases, with 13 bases between. In nucleotides, the CDR3 is TGTGCCAGCAGCCAAGTTTCCGGGGCAGGCTACGAGCAGTACTTC. Translated: CASSQVSGAGYEQYF.

This clone has just one count. This CDR3 is CASSELQGPSNYGYTF. CDR3 nucleotides: TGTGCCAGCAGCGAACTACAGGGTCCTAGTAACTATGGCTACACCTTC. V and J are TRBV7-9 and TRBJ1-2; D may be TRBD1 (6 bases). The germline CDR1 and CDR2 sequences are SEHNR and FQNEAQ (reference sequence). The CDR3 runs 16 residues. Trimming pared 5 bases from V and 1 base from J, leaving 17 bases between. Filled out from reference TRBV7-9 and TRBJ1-2, the complete variable domain reads DTGVSQNPRHKITKRGQNVTFRCDPISEHNRLYWYRQTLGQGPEFLTYFQNEAQLEKSRLLSDRFSAERPKGSFSTLEIQRTEQGDSAMYLCASSELQGPSNYGYTFGSGTRLTVV.

The sample holds a few counts of this clone. The V and J genes are TRBV4-2 and TRBJ2-1; D is undetermined. Germline V gene lookup returns CDR1 LGHNA and CDR2 YNFKEQ. Deletions cut 1 base from V and 1 base from J, with 5 bases between. The CDR3 spans 14 residues. The CDR3 loop is CASSQVGSYNEQFF. CDR3 nucleotide sequence: TGTGCCAGCAGCCAAGTGGGGTCCTACAATGAGCAGTTCTTC.